The 22 T cell receptor beta chains in this list originate from one sample, sequenced in a study of cytomegalovirus exposure and HLA in healthy donors. The primer mix had 60 Vbeta and 13 Jbeta primers. Some clones are missing from TCRdb's copy, which holds only in-frame ones; the method was immunoSEQ multiplex PCR. Altogether approximately 130,000 clones are present, around 72% being singletons, with the ten largest covering around 4.2%. The sequenced sample consisted of PBMCs. These receptors originate from a man aged 45-65 years in good health and CMV-seropositive.

V usage is TRBV18 and J usage is TRBJ1-5; D is ambiguous. The CDR3 is 13 residues long. The germline gives CDR1 KGHSH, CDR2 LQKENI. V lost 5 bases, J lost 0 bases, and 5 bases lay in between. In DNA form, the CDR3 reads TGTGCCAGCTCAACCTATAGCAATCAGCCCCAGCATTTT. Protein: CASSTYSNQPQHF. The whole variable domain, remainder taken from reference TRBV18 and TRBJ1-5, is NAGVMQNPRHLVRRRGQEARLRCSPMKGHSHVYWYRQLPEEGLKFMVYLQKENIIDESGMPKERFSAEFPKEGPSILRIQQVVRGDSAAYFCASSTYSNQPQHFGDGTRLSIL.

This clone was counted only a few times. The rearrangement uses TRBV18 and TRBJ2-7; 10 bases match TRBD2. From germline, CDR1 is KGHSH and CDR2 LQKENI. The ends lost 4 bases at V and 7 bases at J; junction bases unmatched: 10. The CDR3 has 15 residues. In nucleotides, the CDR3 is TGTGCCAGCTCACTCGCTAGCGGGAGCGTAGGAGAGCAGTACTTC. Amino acids: CASSLASGSVGEQYF.

This sequence joins TRBV11-2 and TRBJ2-1, with 10 positions matching TRBD1. Germline V gives CDR1 SGHAT, CDR2 FQNNGV. The CDR3 totals 16 residues. The trim removed 3 bases at V and 4 bases at J, leaving 6 bases unmatched. The CDR3 DNA follows: TGTGCCAGCAGCTTGACAGGGGGCGCCTCTTACAATGAGCAGTTCTTC. It encodes CASSLTGGASYNEQFF.

The chain combines TRBV7-6 with TRBJ1-3; possibly TRBD1 for D (5 bases). The CDR3 has 15 residues. Trimming pared 5 bases from V and 0 bases from J, leaving 11 bases between. In germline, CDR1 is SGHVS, CDR2 FNYEAQ. The CDR3 sequence is CASSQGVYSGNTIYF. CDR3 DNA sequence: TGTGCCAGCAGCCAAGGGGTCTACTCTGGAAACACCATATATTTT.

V is TRBV7-9 and J is TRBJ1-1; D not certain. The germline CDR1 and CDR2 sequences are SEHNR and FQNEAQ (reference sequence). V lost 3 bases and J lost 5, with 10 bases in between. This CDR3 is 13 amino acids long. CDR3 region: CASSLRVGTEAFF. In nucleotides, the CDR3 is TGTGCCAGCAGCTTGAGGGTGGGAACTGAAGCTTTCTTT.

This clone occurred a few times. V gene TRBV5-6 combines with J gene TRBJ2-1; no definite D call. V lost 4 bases, J lost 3 bases, and 11 bases lay in between. In germline, CDR1 is SGHDT, CDR2 YYEEEE. CDR3 length: 14 amino acids. The CDR3 is CASSPRVHYNEQFF. CDR3 coding DNA: TGTGCCAGCAGCCCCCGGGTCCACTACAATGAGCAGTTCTTC.

The chain links TRBV7-6 to TRBJ2-2, with 10 bases matching TRBD2. With V trimmed by 0 bases and J by 5 bases, 0 bases remained unmatched. This CDR3 comprises 15 residues. The V gene's germline CDR1 is SGHVS and CDR2 FNYEAQ. CDR3 sequence (DNA): TGTGCCAGCAGCTTAGCTAGCGGGGGGACCGGGGAGCTGTTTTTT. Protein sequence: CASSLASGGTGELFF.

The chain uses TRBV9 and TRBJ1-1; no clear D gene. Per germline, CDR1 SGDLS and CDR2 YYNGEE. This CDR3 region has 14 residues. Between the trimmed V and J ends, which lost 0 bases and 2 bases, there was a span of 8 bases. CDR3 in DNA: TGTGCCAGCAGCGTAGAGTTCAGAAACACTGAAGCTTTCTTT. It specifies CASSVEFRNTEAFF.

This chain links TRBV10-1 with TRBJ2-5; D might be TRBD2 (6 bases). The germline V and J ends were trimmed by 4 bases and 5 bases, with 11 bases remaining between them. Germline V gene lookup returns CDR1 WNHNN and CDR2 SYGVQD (reference sequence). The CDR3 sequence is 13 residues long. The CDR3 here is CASSGGAMETQYF. The CDR3 DNA follows: TGCGCCAGCAGTGGCGGGGCCATGGAGACCCAGTACTTC.

V is TRBV2 and J is TRBJ1-2; D gene uncertain. Germline V gene lookup returns CDR1 SNHLY and CDR2 FYNNEI. The CDR3 runs to 13 residues. V was pared by 4 bases and J by 2 bases, with 8 bases between. The CDR3: CASSAVPNYGYTF. The CDR3 DNA reads as TGTGCCAGCAGTGCCGTTCCCAACTATGGCTACACCTTC.

The rearrangement links TRBV6-5 to TRBJ1-1; a weak D match, TRBD1 (5 bases). Germline loops: CDR1 MNHEY, CDR2 SVGAGI. The length of the CDR3 is 12 residues. Trimming shortened V by 2 bases and J by 6 bases, and 7 bases separated the two germline ends. The DNA for the CDR3 is TGTGCCAGCAGTTACAGGGGATCTGAAGCTTTCTTT. This encodes CASSYRGSEAFF.

This clone appeared a few times. The V gene is TRBV2, the J gene TRBJ1-5, with TRBD1 identical over 9 bases. With 6 bases clipped from V and 4 bases from J, the junction kept 4 bases outside the gene matches. The CDR3 is 14 residues long. Germline CDR1 SNHLY, CDR2 FYNNEI. For the CDR3, the DNA is TGTGCCAGCAGACGGACAGGGGATAATCAGCCCCAGCATTTT. Translated, it gives CASRRTGDNQPQHF. The full variable domain, in which reference TRBV2 and TRBJ1-5 provide the parts outside the CDR3, is EPEVTQTPSHQVTQMGQEVILRCVPISNHLYFYWYRQILGQKVEFLVSFYNNEISEKSEIFDDQFSVERPDGSNFTLKIRSTKLEDSAMYFCASRRTGDNQPQHFGDGTRLSIL.

The genes are TRBV6-5 and TRBJ2-4, with 8 bases fitting TRBD1. The CDR3 runs to 16 residues. Germline assignment: CDR1 MNHEY and CDR2 SVGAGI. The V gene end was trimmed by 4 bases and the J gene end by 1 base; junction bases not matched to a gene: 6. CDR3 DNA: TGTGCCAGCAGTTCCTGGACAGGGCTGGCCAAAAACATTCAGTACTTC. The encoded protein is CASSSWTGLAKNIQYF.

This chain links TRBV2 with TRBJ1-1, with TRBD1 as a possible D gene (6 bases). The CDR3 runs to 13 residues. CDR1 is SNHLY and CDR2 is FYNNEI in the germline V gene. V was cut by 7 bases and J by 1 base, with 10 bases left in between. CDR3 DNA sequence: TGTGCCAGCATTCAGGGGCGGAACACTGAAGCTTTCTTT. It is translated as CASIQGRNTEAFF. Full variable domain (outside the CDR3, taken from reference TRBV2 and TRBJ1-1): EPEVTQTPSHQVTQMGQEVILRCVPISNHLYFYWYRQILGQKVEFLVSFYNNEISEKSEIFDDQFSVERPDGSNFTLKIRSTKLEDSAMYFCASIQGRNTEAFFGQGTRLTVV.

This chain uses TRBV4-2 with TRBJ2-7; weak D call: TRBD2 (6 bases). This CDR3 comprises 15 residues. Trimming pared 1 base from V and 3 bases from J, leaving 13 bases between. Germline lookup yields CDR1 LGHNA and CDR2 YNFKEQ. For the CDR3, the DNA is TGTGCCAGCAGCCAAGCCGGGAGCCCCAACTACGAGCAGTACTTC. Amino acid sequence: CASSQAGSPNYEQYF.

The rearrangement uses TRBV5-6 and TRBJ2-7; TRBD1 matches 8 bases. Germline assignment: CDR1 SGHDT and CDR2 YYEEEE. This CDR3 region has 15 residues. V trimming: 1 base; J trimming: 3 bases; junction bases outside the gene matches: 6. The DNA for the CDR3 is TGTGCCAGCAGCTTGCAGGGGGCTTGGAGCTACGAGCAGTACTTC. It specifies CASSLQGAWSYEQYF.

The gene calls are TRBV4-1 and TRBJ1-2, with no clear D. Trimming stripped 1 base from V and 0 bases from J, with 9 bases between. CDR3 length: 15 amino acids. In germline, CDR1 is MGHRA, CDR2 YSYEKL. CDR3 sequence (DNA): TGCGCCAGCAGCCAAGTTCCCCGAGCTAACTATGGCTACACCTTC. Its protein is CASSQVPRANYGYTF.

This chain connects TRBV18 to TRBJ2-7; no definite D call. Trimming cost V 4 bases and J 2 bases, with 15 bases left between them. Germline V gene data show CDR1 as KGHSH and CDR2 as LQKENI. The CDR3 totals 15 residues. The CDR3 nucleotides are TGTGCCAGCTCACACAGTGAAGGCCCTACCTACGAGCAGTACTTC. It translates to CASSHSEGPTYEQYF.

This clone showed up just a few times. V is TRBV15 and J is TRBJ2-7; D gene unclear. V lost 0 bases and J 1 base, leaving 7 bases between the germline ends. Germline values: CDR1 LNHNV, CDR2 YYDKDF (reference sequence). CDR3 length: 14 amino acids. This CDR3 reads CATSREGISYEQYF. As DNA, the CDR3 is TGTGCCACCAGCAGAGAGGGCATTTCCTACGAGCAGTACTTC.

This clone appeared once. The V and J genes are TRBV5-1 and TRBJ2-3; 8 bases line up with TRBD1. From germline, CDR1 is SGHRS and CDR2 YFSETQ. With 4 bases clipped from V and 5 bases from J, the junction kept 6 bases outside the gene matches. This CDR3 spans 14 amino acids. The CDR3 here is CASSTTGTGDTQYF. CDR3 sequence (DNA): TGCGCCAGCAGCACGACCGGGACAGGAGATACGCAGTATTTT.

The rearrangement joins TRBV11-2 to TRBJ2-4, with D unclear. Germline V gives CDR1 SGHAT, CDR2 FQNNGV. V was shortened by 6 bases and J by 0 bases, with 9 bases between the two germline ends. The CDR3 is made up of 14 amino acids. CDR3 region: CASSSDAAKNIQYF. As DNA, the CDR3 is TGTGCCAGCAGTTCAGATGCAGCCAAAAACATTCAGTACTTC.

A few counts support this clone. The CDR3 sequence is CASTRQGADYGYTF. The CDR3 DNA follows: TGTGCCAGCACTCGACAGGGAGCTGACTATGGCTACACCTTC. The genes are TRBV25-1 and TRBJ1-2; TRBD1 aligns across 7 bases. Trimming removed 7 bases from V and 3 bases from J; junction bases left unmatched: 8. The CDR3 covers 14 residues. CDR1 and CDR2 (germline): MGHDK, SYGVNS.